These T cell receptor beta chains were read from a single sample in a study of shared clonotypes between healthy human individuals. Sequencing used immunoSEQ multiplex PCR; TCRdb keeps in-frame clones, though not all of them. The table includes roughly 2,500,000 clones, roughly 93% detected once. The sequenced sample consisted of naive CD4+ T cells from PBMCs. The receptors here all came from a man younger than 30 in good health. Some clones in this sample may be carry-over from other donors' samples. Each CDR3 is given with its conserved first and last residue. The D gene is left open where the match is weak. Expanded clones are given a class, and other clones once, few, many or no size at all.

J: TRBJ1-1; size: few; V: TRBV28; D: NA; DNA: TGTGCCAGCAGTTTCGTAGGGGGACGCGGGTATGAAGCTTTCTTT; CDR3: CASSFVGGRGYEAFF
J: TRBJ1-2; size: NA; V: TRBV18; D: TRBD1; DNA: TGTGCCAGCTCACCATGGGACAGGAACTATGGCTACACCTTC; CDR3: CASSPWDRNYGYTF
J: TRBJ1-3; size: NA; V: TRBV5-5; D: NA; DNA: TGTGCCAGCAGCTTGGCCGGGGTTTTGAACTCTGGAAACACCATATATTTT; CDR3: CASSLAGVLNSGNTIYF
J: TRBJ2-1; size: NA; V: TRBV2; D: NA; DNA: TGTGCCAGCAGTGAATCCCAATACAATGAGCAGTTCTTC; CDR3: CASSESQYNEQFF
J: TRBJ1-2; size: NA; V: TRBV14; D: NA; DNA: TGTGCCAGCAGCCGCACCGGGACACACTATGGCTACACCTTC; CDR3: CASSRTGTHYGYTF
J: TRBJ2-5; size: once; V: TRBV7-9; D: NA; DNA: TGTGCCAGCAGCTTAGACGCAGGGTCAGGGACCCAGTACTTC; CDR3: CASSLDAGSGTQYF
J: TRBJ2-3; size: NA; V: TRBV9; D: TRBD2; DNA: TGTGCCAGCAGCGTGACTAGCGGGAGGTCAGATACGCAGTATTTT; CDR3: CASSVTSGRSDTQYF
J: TRBJ2-3; size: NA; V: TRBV30; D: TRBD1; DNA: TGTGCCTGGAGTCATGGACAGGGCACAGATACGCAGTATTTT; CDR3: CAWSHGQGTDTQYF
J: TRBJ2-5; size: NA; V: TRBV11-3; D: NA; DNA: TGTGCCAGCAGCTTAGGGGGCGGGGTAGAGACCCAGTACTTC; CDR3: CASSLGGGVETQYF
J: TRBJ2-7; size: NA; V: TRBV5-6; D: NA; DNA: TGTGCCAGCAGCTTGGGGCTATTGGCCTCATACGAGCAGTACTTC; CDR3: CASSLGLLASYEQYF
J: TRBJ2-6; size: NA; V: TRBV18; D: NA; DNA: TGTGCCAGCTCACCAGGTCGGGGAATGACTGCCGGGGCCAACGTCCTGACTTTC; CDR3: CASSPGRGMTAGANVLTF
J: TRBJ2-5; size: NA; V: TRBV7-8; D: NA; DNA: TGTGCCAGCAGCTTAGCACGGAGCGGGACCCAGTACTTC; CDR3: CASSLARSGTQYF
J: TRBJ2-1; size: NA; V: TRBV4-1; D: TRBD2; DNA: TGCGCCAGCAGGCTAGCGGGAGGGCCTAAAAAGGCTGAGCAGTTCTTC; CDR3: CASRLAGGPKKAEQFF
J: TRBJ2-7; size: NA; V: TRBV5-1; D: NA; DNA: TGCGCCAGCAGCCCGGAATGGGCGCTCTCTCGGGAGCAGTACTTC; CDR3: CASSPEWALSREQYF
J: TRBJ2-7; size: NA; V: TRBV10-1; D: NA; DNA: TGCGCCTTCGTCGAGCAGTACTTC; CDR3: CAFVEQYF
J: TRBJ2-3; size: NA; V: TRBV27; D: NA; DNA: TGTGCCAGCAGTTTGGGCAGGGGTGTGTCTAGCACAGATACGCAGTATTTT; CDR3: CASSLGRGVSSTDTQYF
J: TRBJ2-5; size: once; V: TRBV7-2; D: NA; DNA: TGTGCCAGCAGCTCGCGTTGGGTCTCAGAGACCCAGTACTTC; CDR3: CASSSRWVSETQYF
J: TRBJ2-3; size: NA; V: TRBV29-1; D: NA; DNA: TGCAGCGTTGACCCGGGGAGCACAGATACGCAGTATTTT; CDR3: CSVDPGSTDTQYF
J: TRBJ1-2; size: NA; V: TRBV6-5; D: NA; DNA: TGTGCCAGCAGTTACCGAGGGTTGCCTGGCTACACCTTC; CDR3: CASSYRGLPGYTF
J: TRBJ2-2; size: NA; V: TRBV5-1; D: TRBD1; DNA: TGCGCCAGCAACCGGAGGGGACAGGGAGGAACCGGGGAGCTGTTTTTT; CDR3: CASNRRGQGGTGELFF
J: TRBJ1-4; size: NA; V: TRBV9; D: NA; DNA: TGTGCCAGCAGTAGGAGAGCAACTAATGAAAAACTGTTTTTT; CDR3: CASSRRATNEKLFF
J: TRBJ1-3; size: NA; V: TRBV7-9; D: NA; DNA: TGTGCCAGCAGCTTAGTAGCCTCCAGCGGGAGGGCCGTGGGAAACACCATATATTTT; CDR3: CASSLVASSGRAVGNTIYF
J: TRBJ2-1; size: NA; V: TRBV5-1; D: NA; DNA: TGCGCCAGCAGCTTGGGATCTCGAGGGTATCATGAGCAGTTCTTC; CDR3: CASSLGSRGYHEQFF
J: TRBJ2-3; size: NA; V: TRBV19; D: TRBD2; DNA: TGTGCCAGTAGTATAGACCTACTAGCGGGAGTAGCAGATACGCAGTATTTT; CDR3: CASSIDLLAGVADTQYF
J: TRBJ1-1; size: once; V: TRBV28; D: NA; DNA: TGTGCCAACCGTCCCCTAGTTAGAGACGGCACTGAAGCTTTCTTT; CDR3: CANRPLVRDGTEAFF
J: TRBJ1-1; size: NA; V: TRBV5-1; D: NA; DNA: TGCGCCAGCAGACGAGATCGAGGGGCTTTCTTT; CDR3: CASRRDRGAFF
J: TRBJ2-3; size: NA; V: TRBV5-1; D: NA; DNA: TGCGCCAGCAGCCCCCGGGCCTCTAACACAGATACGCAGTATTTT; CDR3: CASSPRASNTDTQYF
J: TRBJ2-7; size: NA; V: TRBV6-1; D: NA; DNA: TGTGCCAGCAGTGGCAGGAGTTCCTACGAGCAGTACTTC; CDR3: CASSGRSSYEQYF
J: TRBJ2-2; size: NA; V: TRBV4-2; D: TRBD2; DNA: TGTGCCAGCAGCCCCTGGACTAGCGGAAACACCGGGGAGCTGTTTTTT; CDR3: CASSPWTSGNTGELFF
J: TRBJ2-2; size: NA; V: TRBV27; D: NA; DNA: TGTGCCAGCAGTTTATTTGGGCGGGACAATAGGGGCACCGGGGAGCTGTTTTTT; CDR3: CASSLFGRDNRGTGELFF
J: TRBJ2-3; size: NA; V: TRBV6-6; D: TRBD2; DNA: TGTGCCAGCAGTCGACTAGCGGCCACAGATACGCAGTATTTT; CDR3: CASSRLAATDTQYF
J: TRBJ2-2; size: NA; V: TRBV2; D: NA; DNA: TGTGCCAGCAGTGATTCAGGGGTCACCGGGGAGCTGTTTTTT; CDR3: CASSDSGVTGELFF
J: TRBJ2-5; size: once; V: TRBV5-5; D: NA; DNA: TGTGCCAGCAGCCAGGGGAGGCAGTCCCAAGAGACCCAGTACTTC; CDR3: CASSQGRQSQETQYF
J: TRBJ2-1; size: NA; V: TRBV9; D: NA; DNA: TGTGCCAGCAGCGCCAGGGGGGGACAAGGAATCGATGAGCAGTTCTTC; CDR3: CASSARGGQGIDEQFF
J: TRBJ2-7; size: once; V: TRBV6-5; D: NA; DNA: TGTGCCAGCAGTTACTCGGGCCTAACGAGGACCTACGAGCAGTACTTC; CDR3: CASSYSGLTRTYEQYF
J: TRBJ2-6; size: once; V: TRBV5-1; D: TRBD1; DNA: TGCGCCAGCAGGCATGGACAGGGGGCGGGCGGGGCCAACGTCCTGACTTTC; CDR3: CASRHGQGAGGANVLTF
J: TRBJ2-6; size: NA; V: TRBV7-8; D: TRBD2; DNA: TGTGCCAGCAGCTCAGCCGCTAGCGGGACGCTCTCTGGGGCCAACGTCCTGACTTTC; CDR3: CASSSAASGTLSGANVLTF
J: TRBJ1-1; size: once; V: TRBV5-1; D: TRBD1; DNA: TGCGCCAGCAGCACGACAGGGGCGAGCACTGAAGCTTTCTTT; CDR3: CASSTTGASTEAFF
J: TRBJ2-7; size: NA; V: TRBV11-2; D: NA; DNA: TGTGCCAGCAGCTTAGAGTTCCCTTACTCCTACGAGCAGTACTTC; CDR3: CASSLEFPYSYEQYF
J: TRBJ1-2; size: NA; V: TRBV6-1; D: NA; DNA: TGTGCCAGCAGTGAAATCCCCTATGGCTACACCTTC; CDR3: CASSEIPYGYTF
J: TRBJ1-2; size: NA; V: TRBV11-2; D: NA; DNA: TGTGCCAGCAGCCCCTCCTATGGCTACACCTTC; CDR3: CASSPSYGYTF
J: TRBJ1-6; size: NA; V: TRBV6-1; D: NA; DNA: TGTGCCAGCAGTGAAGTTATAGGAGCCAATTCACCCCTCCACTTT; CDR3: CASSEVIGANSPLHF
J: TRBJ1-2; size: NA; V: TRBV29-1; D: NA; DNA: TGCAGCGTTGAAGAGCAAGGGGGATCGGGCTACACCTTC; CDR3: CSVEEQGGSGYTF